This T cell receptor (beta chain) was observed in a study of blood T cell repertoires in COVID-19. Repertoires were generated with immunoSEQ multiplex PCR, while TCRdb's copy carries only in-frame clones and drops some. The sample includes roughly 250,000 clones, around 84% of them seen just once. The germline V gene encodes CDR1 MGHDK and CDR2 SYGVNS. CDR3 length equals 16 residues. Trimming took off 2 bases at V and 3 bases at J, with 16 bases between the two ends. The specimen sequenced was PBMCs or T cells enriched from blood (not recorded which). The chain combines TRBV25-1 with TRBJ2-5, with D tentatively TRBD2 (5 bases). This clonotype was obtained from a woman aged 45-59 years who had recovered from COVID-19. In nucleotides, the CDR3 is TGTGCCAGCAGTGAAGGTGGTTTTAGCGTAAAAGAGACCCAGTACTTC. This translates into CASSEGGFSVKETQYF.